The rows below give T cell receptor beta chains drawn from one sample of a study of control samples from healthy donors and cancer patients. Sequencing was performed with immunoSEQ multiplex PCR; in TCRdb, only in-frame clones are kept and a portion is missing. The profile shows fewer than 200,000 clones, roughly 90% of them singletons. Source material: blood. All receptors come from a woman in her forties or fifties in good health. The CDR3 runs from the conserved cysteine through the conserved F or W. A D gene is named only where the DNA matches it firmly. The size entry is marked missing in some rows and otherwise reads once, few, many or a size class.

clone_size: NA; v_call: TRBV7-2; j_call: TRBJ1-2; d_call: NA; cdr3_aa: CASSLVGSEYGYTF; cdr3_nt: TGTGCCAGCAGCTTAGTAGGATCAGAATATGGCTACACCTTC
clone_size: NA; v_call: TRBV6-5; j_call: TRBJ1-1; d_call: NA; cdr3_aa: CASTYQGGIPEAFF; cdr3_nt: TGTGCCAGCACTTACCAGGGCGGCATTCCAGAAGCTTTCTTT
clone_size: NA; v_call: TRBV4-1; j_call: TRBJ1-2; d_call: NA; cdr3_aa: CASSQPFLSTSYGYTF; cdr3_nt: TGCGCCAGCAGCCAACCCTTCCTTAGCACAAGCTATGGCTACACCTTC
clone_size: NA; v_call: TRBV3-1/TRBV3-2; j_call: TRBJ1-5; d_call: NA; cdr3_aa: CASSSTWGQPQHF; cdr3_nt: TGTGCCAGCAGCTCAACGTGGGGTCAGCCCCAGCATTTT
clone_size: NA; v_call: TRBV9; j_call: TRBJ2-3; d_call: NA; cdr3_aa: CASSVAGAPDTQYF; cdr3_nt: TGTGCCAGCAGCGTTGCGGGGGCTCCGGATACGCAGTATTTT
clone_size: NA; v_call: TRBV18; j_call: TRBJ1-1; d_call: TRBD1; cdr3_aa: CASSLGTANTEAFF; cdr3_nt: TGTGCCAGCTCACTAGGGACAGCGAACACTGAAGCTTTCTTT
clone_size: NA; v_call: TRBV6-4; j_call: TRBJ2-2; d_call: TRBD1; cdr3_aa: CASSSGQGLTGELFF; cdr3_nt: TGTGCCAGCAGTTCGGGACAGGGGCTCACCGGGGAGCTGTTTTTT
clone_size: NA; v_call: TRBV29-1; j_call: TRBJ2-1; d_call: TRBD1; cdr3_aa: CSVEPLTTGVTYNEQFF; cdr3_nt: TGCAGCGTTGAACCCTTGACGACAGGGGTCACCTACAATGAGCAGTTCTTC
clone_size: NA; v_call: TRBV5-4; j_call: TRBJ2-7; d_call: NA; cdr3_aa: CASSLAVPGHEQYF; cdr3_nt: TGTGCCAGCAGCTTGGCGGTTCCTGGGCACGAGCAGTACTTC
clone_size: NA; v_call: TRBV28; j_call: TRBJ1-2; d_call: NA; cdr3_aa: CASSFDSTPSYGYTF; cdr3_nt: TGTGCCAGCAGTTTTGACTCAACCCCTTCCTATGGCTACACCTTC
clone_size: NA; v_call: TRBV2; j_call: TRBJ1-5; d_call: NA; cdr3_aa: CASRDYRNLGQPQHF; cdr3_nt: TGTGCCAGCAGAGACTACCGGAACCTTGGTCAGCCCCAGCATTTT
clone_size: NA; v_call: TRBV3-1/TRBV3-2; j_call: TRBJ1-2; d_call: NA; cdr3_aa: CASSRQGSSYGYTF; cdr3_nt: TGTGCCAGCAGTCGACAAGGGAGTTCCTATGGCTACACCTTC
clone_size: once; v_call: TRBV30; j_call: TRBJ2-3; d_call: NA; cdr3_aa: CAWSHFAQVWDTQYF; cdr3_nt: TGTGCCTGGAGTCACTTCGCACAGGTCTGGGATACGCAGTATTTT
clone_size: NA; v_call: TRBV5-1; j_call: TRBJ2-1; d_call: NA; cdr3_aa: CASSPSLTSTFYNEQFF; cdr3_nt: TGCGCCAGCAGCCCTAGCCTGACTAGTACCTTCTACAATGAGCAGTTCTTC
clone_size: NA; v_call: TRBV9; j_call: TRBJ2-3; d_call: NA; cdr3_aa: CASSSRPNKWGDTQYF; cdr3_nt: TGTGCCAGCAGCTCCCGGCCCAATAAATGGGGAGATACGCAGTATTTT
clone_size: NA; v_call: TRBV5-4; j_call: TRBJ1-2; d_call: NA; cdr3_aa: CASSSGQVDYGYTF; cdr3_nt: TGTGCCAGCAGCTCGGGACAAGTTGACTATGGCTACACCTTC
clone_size: NA; v_call: TRBV6-1; j_call: TRBJ1-6; d_call: TRBD1; cdr3_aa: CASSEGTGFNSPLHF; cdr3_nt: TGTGCCAGCAGTGAGGGGACAGGGTTTAATTCACCCCTCCACTTT
clone_size: NA; v_call: TRBV6-5; j_call: TRBJ1-2; d_call: NA; cdr3_aa: CASSPRADYGYTF; cdr3_nt: TGTGCCAGCAGTCCTCGGGCCGACTATGGCTACACCTTC
clone_size: NA; v_call: TRBV6-2/TRBV6-3; j_call: TRBJ2-1; d_call: TRBD2; cdr3_aa: CASSPHSGLYNEQFF; cdr3_nt: TGTGCCAGCAGCCCCCATAGCGGGTTGTACAATGAGCAGTTCTTC
clone_size: NA; v_call: TRBV27; j_call: TRBJ2-1; d_call: TRBD2; cdr3_aa: CASPPGLAAYNEQFF; cdr3_nt: TGTGCCAGCCCCCCGGGACTAGCGGCCTACAATGAGCAGTTCTTC
clone_size: NA; v_call: TRBV11-1; j_call: TRBJ1-1; d_call: NA; cdr3_aa: CASSLAPGGKAFF; cdr3_nt: TGTGCCAGCAGCTTAGCTCCGGGGGGAAAAGCTTTCTTT
clone_size: NA; v_call: TRBV5-1; j_call: TRBJ1-4; d_call: NA; cdr3_aa: CASSQPIGGGNEKLFF; cdr3_nt: TGCGCCAGCAGCCAGCCCATAGGGGGAGGAAATGAAAAACTGTTTTTT
clone_size: NA; v_call: TRBV28; j_call: TRBJ2-7; d_call: NA; cdr3_aa: CASSANREQYF; cdr3_nt: TGTGCCAGCAGCGCCAATCGCGAGCAGTACTTC
clone_size: NA; v_call: TRBV7-6; j_call: TRBJ2-2; d_call: NA; cdr3_aa: CASSLKAGVNTGELFF; cdr3_nt: TGTGCCAGCAGCTTGAAGGCAGGGGTAAACACCGGGGAGCTGTTTTTT
clone_size: NA; v_call: TRBV10-3; j_call: TRBJ1-1; d_call: NA; cdr3_aa: CAISESSVKAFF; cdr3_nt: TGTGCCATCAGTGAGTCGTCTGTCAAAGCTTTCTTT
clone_size: NA; v_call: TRBV11-3; j_call: TRBJ2-1; d_call: TRBD2; cdr3_aa: CASSLEGVAGGFNEQFF; cdr3_nt: TGTGCCAGCAGCTTAGAGGGGGTCGCGGGAGGGTTTAATGAGCAGTTCTTC
clone_size: NA; v_call: TRBV4-3; j_call: TRBJ1-4; d_call: NA; cdr3_aa: CASSQAYGVGNEKLFF; cdr3_nt: TGCGCCAGCAGCCAGGCCTATGGGGTCGGGAATGAAAAACTGTTTTTT
clone_size: NA; v_call: TRBV5-1; j_call: TRBJ2-1; d_call: TRBD1; cdr3_aa: CASSGGQGPYNEQFF; cdr3_nt: TGCGCCAGCAGCGGAGGACAGGGCCCCTACAATGAGCAGTTCTTC
clone_size: NA; v_call: TRBV3-1/TRBV3-2; j_call: TRBJ2-5; d_call: TRBD2; cdr3_aa: CASSQRTSGYKETQYF; cdr3_nt: TGTGCCAGCAGCCAAAGGACTAGCGGTTATAAAGAGACCCAGTACTTC
clone_size: NA; v_call: TRBV27; j_call: TRBJ1-5; d_call: NA; cdr3_aa: CASSLDRLAQPQHF; cdr3_nt: TGTGCCAGCAGTCTTGACAGGCTTGCTCAGCCCCAGCATTTT
clone_size: NA; v_call: TRBV7-2; j_call: TRBJ1-1; d_call: TRBD1; cdr3_aa: CASRSTGDTEAFF; cdr3_nt: TGTGCCAGCAGATCGACAGGGGACACTGAAGCTTTCTTT
clone_size: NA; v_call: TRBV4-3; j_call: TRBJ1-2; d_call: TRBD1; cdr3_aa: CASSHDRGANYGYTF; cdr3_nt: TGCGCCAGCAGCCACGACAGGGGGGCCAACTATGGCTACACCTTC
clone_size: NA; v_call: TRBV6-2/TRBV6-3; j_call: TRBJ2-2; d_call: TRBD2; cdr3_aa: CASSYSTSGTYTGELFF; cdr3_nt: TGTGCCAGCAGTTACTCGACTAGCGGGACTTACACCGGGGAGCTGTTTTTT
clone_size: NA; v_call: TRBV20-1; j_call: TRBJ1-2; d_call: NA; cdr3_aa: CSASTRDGYTF; cdr3_nt: TGCAGTGCTTCGACTAGGGATGGCTACACCTTC
clone_size: NA; v_call: TRBV16; j_call: TRBJ2-6; d_call: NA; cdr3_aa: CASSQESGANVLTF; cdr3_nt: TGTGCCAGCAGCCAAGAGTCTGGGGCCAACGTCCTGACTTTC
clone_size: once; v_call: TRBV7-2; j_call: TRBJ1-2; d_call: NA; cdr3_aa: CASSPTAGLTLEGYTF; cdr3_nt: TGTGCCAGCAGCCCAACCGCAGGGCTAACGTTGGAGGGCTACACCTTC
clone_size: NA; v_call: TRBV19; j_call: TRBJ1-3; d_call: NA; cdr3_aa: CASRRAGANSGNTIYF; cdr3_nt: TGTGCCAGTAGACGGGCAGGTGCTAACTCTGGAAACACCATATATTTT
clone_size: NA; v_call: TRBV7-2; j_call: TRBJ1-1; d_call: NA; cdr3_aa: CASSLGVGEAFF; cdr3_nt: TGTGCCAGCAGCTTAGGGGTGGGTGAAGCTTTCTTT
clone_size: NA; v_call: TRBV13; j_call: TRBJ2-1; d_call: NA; cdr3_aa: CASSFKGGNWNEQFF; cdr3_nt: TGTGCCAGCAGCTTCAAGGGGGGCAATTGGAATGAGCAGTTCTTC
clone_size: NA; v_call: TRBV5-4; j_call: TRBJ1-1; d_call: NA; cdr3_aa: CASSLGRGTEAFF; cdr3_nt: TGTGCCAGCAGCTTGGGGCGGGGGACTGAAGCTTTCTTT
clone_size: NA; v_call: TRBV7-9; j_call: TRBJ1-1; d_call: NA; cdr3_aa: CASSTGGGTEAFF; cdr3_nt: TGTGCCAGCAGCACTGGAGGGGGCACTGAAGCTTTCTTT
clone_size: once; v_call: TRBV2; j_call: TRBJ1-3; d_call: NA; cdr3_aa: CASRAAGNTIYF; cdr3_nt: TGTGCCAGCAGGGCGGCTGGAAACACCATATATTTT
clone_size: NA; v_call: TRBV5-1; j_call: TRBJ1-4; d_call: NA; cdr3_aa: CASSQEKTEKLFF; cdr3_nt: TGCGCCAGCAGCCAGGAAAAGACAGAAAAACTGTTTTTT
clone_size: NA; v_call: TRBV7-9; j_call: TRBJ1-1; d_call: NA; cdr3_aa: CASSLDTEAFF; cdr3_nt: TGTGCCAGCAGCTTAGATACTGAAGCTTTCTTT
clone_size: NA; v_call: TRBV4-3; j_call: TRBJ2-1; d_call: TRBD2; cdr3_aa: CASSQEPTSGGALEQFF; cdr3_nt: TGCGCCAGCAGCCAAGAGCCTACTAGCGGGGGGGCCCTGGAGCAGTTCTTC
clone_size: NA; v_call: TRBV30; j_call: TRBJ2-2; d_call: NA; cdr3_aa: CAWSWGTGELFF; cdr3_nt: TGTGCCTGGAGTTGGGGCACCGGGGAGCTGTTTTTT
clone_size: NA; v_call: TRBV3-1/TRBV3-2; j_call: TRBJ2-7; d_call: NA; cdr3_aa: CASSQVPIYEQYF; cdr3_nt: TGTGCCAGCAGCCAAGTTCCGATCTACGAGCAGTACTTC
clone_size: NA; v_call: TRBV5-8; j_call: TRBJ1-5; d_call: NA; cdr3_aa: CASSFRQGSQPQHF; cdr3_nt: TGTGCCAGCAGCTTTCGTCAGGGGAGTCAGCCCCAGCATTTT
clone_size: NA; v_call: TRBV6-5; j_call: TRBJ2-7; d_call: NA; cdr3_aa: CASFHGDSYEQYF; cdr3_nt: TGTGCCAGCTTTCACGGCGACTCCTACGAGCAGTACTTC